The clone carrying this T cell receptor (beta chain) occurred a few times. The data were taken from a study of blood T cell repertoires in COVID-19. The CDR3 is 17 residues long. Germline-derived CDR1 and CDR2 are ENHRY and SYGVKD. The V segment lost 7 bases and the J segment 0 bases; nucleotides outside the gene matches: 8. Sequenced by immunoSEQ multiplex PCR; TCRdb stores in-frame clones only, minus some. The sample has roughly 230,000 clones; 82% are singletons. The sample consisted of PBMCs or T cells enriched from blood (not recorded which). The receptor comes from a woman aged 55-69 years who had recovered from COVID-19. This sequence joins TRBV10-3 and TRBJ2-1; TRBD1 matches at 11 bases. The CDR3: CAITTGQGANSYNEQFF. The CDR3 DNA sequence: TGTGCCATCACCACCGGACAGGGGGCGAACTCCTACAATGAGCAGTTCTTC.